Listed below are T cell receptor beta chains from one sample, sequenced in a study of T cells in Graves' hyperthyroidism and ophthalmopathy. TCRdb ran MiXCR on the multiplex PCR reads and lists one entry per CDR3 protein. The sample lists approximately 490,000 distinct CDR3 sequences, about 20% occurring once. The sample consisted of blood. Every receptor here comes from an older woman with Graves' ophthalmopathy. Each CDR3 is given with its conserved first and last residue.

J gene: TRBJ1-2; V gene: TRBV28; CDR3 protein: CASSLPPEGYTF
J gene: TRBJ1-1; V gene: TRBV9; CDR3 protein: CASSVEGSFNTEAFF
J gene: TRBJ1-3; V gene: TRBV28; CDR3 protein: CASSQWTGRGNTIYF
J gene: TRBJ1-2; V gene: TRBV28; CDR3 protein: CASSLGPSYGYTF
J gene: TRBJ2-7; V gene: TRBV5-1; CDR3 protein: CASSFDSLSGEQYF
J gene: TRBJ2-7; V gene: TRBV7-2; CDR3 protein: CASSPGRRTEQYF
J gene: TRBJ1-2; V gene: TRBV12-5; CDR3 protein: CASGLVQADLNYGYTF
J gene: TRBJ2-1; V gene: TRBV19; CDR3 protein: CASSERTGGRNEQFF
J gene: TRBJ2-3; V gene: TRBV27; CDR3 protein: CATRKSVKSTDTQYF
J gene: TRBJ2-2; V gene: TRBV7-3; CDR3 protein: CASRPAGSTGELFF
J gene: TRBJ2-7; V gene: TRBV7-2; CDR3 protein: CASSLGSRARNEQYF
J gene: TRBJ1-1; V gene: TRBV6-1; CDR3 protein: CASFIRQGWTEAFF
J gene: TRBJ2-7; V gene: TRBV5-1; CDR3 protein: CASSGPGAPYEQYF
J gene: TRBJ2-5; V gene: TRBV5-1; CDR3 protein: CASSLASGYETQYF
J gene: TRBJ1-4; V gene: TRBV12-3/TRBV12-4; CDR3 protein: CASSSGHATNEKLFF